One sample yielded the 2 T cell receptor beta chains listed below, sequenced in a study of T cells in Graves' hyperthyroidism and ophthalmopathy. The source material, RNA transcripts, was used to amplify TCR beta CDR3 regions. HTBI primers were employed in a first-round RT-PCR of the TCR CDR3. From the multiplex PCR reads, TCRdb called clonotypes with MiXCR, one entry per CDR3 protein. Of about 740,000 distinct CDR3 sequences listed, approximately 14% were seen once; the top ten hold about a tenth. Sequenced sample: blood. The receptors shown here come from a woman between 18 and 30 years old with Graves' hyperthyroidism.

This clonotype was recorded a few times. The chain carries TRBV7-9 and TRBJ2-1, with 8 bases matching TRBD1. Germline assignment: CDR1 SEHNR and CDR2 FQNEAQ (reference sequence). With V trimmed by 6 bases and J by 9 bases, 10 bases remained unmatched. The length of the CDR3 is 14 residues. DNA of the CDR3: TGTGCCAGCAGGACAGGGGCCGTAGGTAGTGAGCAGTTCTTC. Protein product: CASRTGAVGSEQFF.

This chain connects TRBV20-1 to TRBJ2-7; tentative D call: TRBD2 (6 bases). CDR1 DFQATT and CDR2 SNEGSKA come from the germline V gene (reference sequence). This CDR3 comprises 12 residues. V lost 1 base and J 6 bases, leaving 10 bases between the germline ends. Written as DNA, the CDR3 is TGCAGTGCTAGAGTGCTGGGGGGCGAGCAGTACTTC. It is translated as CSARVLGGEQYF.